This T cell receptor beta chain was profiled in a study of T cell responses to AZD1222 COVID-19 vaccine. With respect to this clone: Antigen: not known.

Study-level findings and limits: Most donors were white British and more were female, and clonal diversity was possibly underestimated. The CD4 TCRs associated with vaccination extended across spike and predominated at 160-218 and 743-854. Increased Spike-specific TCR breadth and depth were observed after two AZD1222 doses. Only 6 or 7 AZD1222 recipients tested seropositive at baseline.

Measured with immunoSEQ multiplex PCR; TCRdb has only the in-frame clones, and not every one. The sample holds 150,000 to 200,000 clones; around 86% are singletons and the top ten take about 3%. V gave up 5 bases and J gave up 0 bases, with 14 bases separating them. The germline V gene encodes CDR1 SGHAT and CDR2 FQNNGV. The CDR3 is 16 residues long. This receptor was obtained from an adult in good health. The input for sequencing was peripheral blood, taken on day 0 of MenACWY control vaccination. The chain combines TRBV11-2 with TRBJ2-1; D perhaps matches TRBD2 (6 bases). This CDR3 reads CASSRGGGSSYNEQFF. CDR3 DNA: TGTGCCAGCAGCCGCGGTGGGGGGAGCTCCTACAATGAGCAGTTCTTC.